This T cell receptor beta chain was sequenced in a study of cytomegalovirus exposure and HLA in healthy donors. For the study at large: Genetic ancestry analysis placed around 76% of the roughly 400 donors that were genotyped in the Caucasian-associated cluster.

As for this clone: What it binds is unknown.

This CDR3 has 15 residues. The germline CDR1 and CDR2 sequences are LGHNA and YNFKEQ. V was clipped by 5 bases and J by 4 bases, with 17 bases between them. The PCR had 60 Vbeta and 13 Jbeta primers. As originally analysed: Tens of millions of unique TCR beta chains, roughly 10 million shared, were counted in a later analysis. Assay used: immunoSEQ multiplex PCR; TCRdb lists only in-frame clones, some missing. V and J calls and clone size follow that table, whereas D and trimming were derived from the DNA. The sample lists 60,000 to 90,000 clones; approximately 63% were seen once. Overall study findings and caveats: In a later analysis, several top co-occurrence clusters appeared linked to parvovirus B19, influenza, CMV and Epstein-Barr virus. Later analysis identified a missense DCLRE1C variant that was linked to TCR beta V- and J-gene trimming.

Sequenced input: PBMCs. This TCR was sampled from a woman in her forties or fifties in good health and CMV-seropositive. The rearrangement joins TRBV4-2 to TRBJ1-2; perhaps TRBD1 as D (5 bases). The CDR3 spells CASSSPGRQGYGYTF. The CDR3 coding sequence is TGTGCCAGCAGCTCCCCAGGGAGGCAGGGCTATGGCTACACCTTC.